The 32 T cell receptor beta chains presented below share a single source sample, sequenced in a study of cytomegalovirus exposure and HLA in healthy donors. Here immunoSEQ multiplex PCR was the method, and the copy in TCRdb shows in-frame clones only, minus some. The data hold roughly 98,000 clones, with 70% to 90% observed a single time. The sample comprised PBMCs. These receptors were collected from a woman aged 30 to 39 in good health and CMV-seronegative.

The chain links TRBV19 to TRBJ1-1; unclear D gene. With 3 bases removed from V and 0 bases from J, the gap between germline ends came to 5 bases. The CDR3 length is 13 residues. Looked up from germline, CDR1 is LNHDA and CDR2 is SQIVND (reference sequence). The CDR3 sequence is CASSIHMNTEAFF. The CDR3, as DNA: TGTGCCAGTAGTATTCACATGAACACTGAAGCTTTCTTT.

This chain links TRBV2 with TRBJ2-5; 9 positions agree with TRBD1. After removal of 1 base from V and 7 bases from J, the junction contained 13 bases not matched to a gene. CDR3 length: 17 amino acids. Germline V gene lookup returns CDR1 SNHLY and CDR2 FYNNEI. Here the CDR3 reads CASSEEGRRWGQGTQYF. The CDR3 DNA reads as TGTGCCAGCAGTGAAGAGGGGCGGCGCTGGGGACAGGGGACCCAGTACTTC.

V is TRBV6-6 and J is TRBJ2-1, with 7 nucleotides matching TRBD2. Germline V gene data show CDR1 as MNHNY and CDR2 as SVGAGI (reference sequence). The V segment lost 2 bases and the J segment 0 bases; nucleotides outside the gene matches: 4. The CDR3 sequence is 16 residues long. The CDR3 DNA follows: TGTGCCAGCAGTTACAGAAGGACTAGCTCCTACAATGAGCAGTTCTTC. This translates into CASSYRRTSSYNEQFF.

The gene calls are TRBV9 and TRBJ2-2, with TRBD1 as a possible D gene (5 bases). The CDR3 length is 14 residues. CDR1 SGDLS and CDR2 YYNGEE come from the germline V gene. V was shortened by 4 bases and J by 7 bases, with 14 bases between the two germline ends. This CDR3 is CASSSRVLGGELFF. The CDR3 DNA follows: TGTGCCAGCAGCTCCAGGGTCTTGGGCGGGGAGCTGTTTTTT. The full variable domain, in which reference TRBV9 and TRBJ2-2 provide the parts outside the CDR3, is DSGVTQTPKHLITATGQRVTLRCSPRSGDLSVYWYQQSLDQGLQFLIQYYNGEERAKGNILERFSAQQFPDLHSELNLSSLELGDSALYFCASSSRVLGGELFFGEGSRLTVL.

The chain couples TRBV27 to TRBJ2-5; no firm D call. CDR3 length: 12 residues. Trimming pared 6 bases from V and 2 bases from J, leaving 7 bases between. Germline CDR1 reads MNHEY; CDR2 reads SMNVEV (reference sequence). The CDR3 spells CASRSFQETQYF. CDR3 nucleotide sequence: TGTGCCAGCAGGAGTTTTCAAGAGACCCAGTACTTC.

The rearrangement uses TRBV27 and TRBJ2-1; 9 positions match TRBD1. The germline V gene has CDR1 MNHEY and CDR2 SMNVEV (reference sequence). Trimming cost V 5 bases and J 9 bases; bases outside gene matches: 17. CDR3 length: 17 amino acids. The CDR3 DNA is TGTGCCAGCAGTCCTCTCCACTCGGACAGGGGTGTGGGTGAGCAGTTCTTC. Translated: CASSPLHSDRGVGEQFF.

This chain joins TRBV19 and TRBJ1-1; TRBD1 matches at 7 bases. V was clipped by 9 bases and J by 3 bases; unmatched bases: 13. Germline assignment: CDR1 LNHDA and CDR2 SQIVND (reference sequence). The CDR3 sequence is 15 residues long. The CDR3, as DNA: TGTGCCAGCCTGCCGGGACAGCTCTTTTACACTGAAGCTTTCTTT. As protein: CASLPGQLFYTEAFF.

This clone was seen just once. V usage is TRBV5-8 and J usage is TRBJ1-1, with D possibly TRBD1 on 5 matching bases. Trimming took off 1 base at V and 11 bases at J, with 18 bases between the two ends. The length of the CDR3 is 14 residues. Germline lookup yields CDR1 SGHTS and CDR2 YDEGEE. CDR3 loop: CASSLWQEGRAAFF. The CDR3 DNA sequence: TGTGCCAGCAGCTTGTGGCAGGAGGGGCGGGCGGCTTTCTTT. Full variable domain (outside the CDR3, taken from reference TRBV5-8 and TRBJ1-1): EAGVTQSPTHLIKTRGQQATLRCSPISGHTSVYWYQQALGLGLQFLLWYDEGEERNRGNFPPRFSGRQFPNYSSELNVNALELEDSALYLCASSLWQEGRAAFFGQGTRLTVV.

The J gene is TRBJ1-1, the V gene TRBV2, with D possibly matching TRBD1 (5 bases). The CDR3 consists of 15 residues. V lost 7 bases, J lost 1 base, and 16 bases lay in between. Germline CDR1 and CDR2: SNHLY and FYNNEI. This chain's CDR3 is CASKREGGENTEAFF. CDR3 sequence (DNA): TGTGCCAGCAAACGTGAAGGAGGGGAGAACACTGAAGCTTTCTTT. Supplemented by reference TRBV2 and TRBJ1-1, the full variable domain reads EPEVTQTPSHQVTQMGQEVILRCVPISNHLYFYWYRQILGQKVEFLVSFYNNEISEKSEIFDDQFSVERPDGSNFTLKIRSTKLEDSAMYFCASKREGGENTEAFFGQGTRLTVV.

The V and J genes are TRBV29-1 and TRBJ1-1, with 7 bases that match TRBD1. The CDR3 is made up of 16 amino acids. V lost 1 base to trimming and J lost 2 bases; unmatched junction nucleotides: 10. Germline lookup yields CDR1 SQVTM and CDR2 ANQGSEA. The CDR3 protein is CSVEAELGTVNTEAFF. CDR3 bases: TGCAGCGTTGAAGCGGAATTAGGGACAGTCAACACTGAAGCTTTCTTT.

The J gene is TRBJ2-1, the V gene TRBV28; TRBD2 might be the D (6 bases). The CDR3 extends over 16 amino acids. CDR1 is MDHEN and CDR2 is SYDVKM in the germline V gene. Trimming stripped 2 bases from V and 6 bases from J, with 17 bases between. This CDR3 reads CASSLKSGLGGNEQFF. Written as DNA, the CDR3 is TGTGCCAGCAGTTTAAAGTCTGGGTTGGGGGGCAATGAGCAGTTCTTC.

CDR3 amino acids: CASSLQAANEQFF. The CDR3 DNA follows: TGTGCCAGCAGCTTACAAGCGGCCAATGAGCAGTTCTTC. This chain joins TRBV7-3 and TRBJ2-1; the D gene is possibly TRBD2 (5 bases). CDR1 is SGHTA and CDR2 is FQGTGA in the germline V gene. V dropped 2 bases and J dropped 6 bases, with 8 bases sitting between them. The CDR3 loop spans 13 amino acids.

The chain is built from TRBV9 and TRBJ2-5; a possible D gene is TRBD1 (6 bases). Trimming removed 4 bases at V and 5 bases at J, with 15 bases between. There are 14 residues in the CDR3. The germline V gene encodes CDR1 SGDLS and CDR2 YYNGEE. This chain's CDR3 is CASSPAGGAETQYF. The CDR3 coding sequence is TGTGCCAGCAGCCCGGCTGGGGGCGCGGAGACCCAGTACTTC.

This chain connects TRBV5-1 to TRBJ2-7; TRBD2 is a possible D gene (6 bases). Germline lookup yields CDR1 SGHRS and CDR2 YFSETQ. The V end lost 4 bases, the J end lost 3 bases, and 23 bases lay between the germline ends. This CDR3 is 17 amino acids long. As DNA, the CDR3 is TGCGCCAGCAGCCCTCTAACTACGGGACTTCGACGCTACGAGCAGTACTTC. Encoded protein: CASSPLTTGLRRYEQYF.

The chain uses TRBV6-6 and TRBJ1-5; D is possibly TRBD1 (6 bases). The germline gives CDR1 MNHNY, CDR2 SVGAGI (reference sequence). V gave up 6 bases and J gave up 11 bases, with 17 bases separating them. The CDR3 loop spans 13 amino acids. CDR3: CASSDRHAGAQHF. CDR3 nucleotides: TGTGCCAGCAGCGACAGGCACGCAGGGGCCCAGCATTTT.

To note about this clone: A read error may account for a junction end that differs from germline. The chain carries TRBV7-7 and TRBJ2-3; tentative D call: TRBD1 (6 bases). The CDR3 extends over 15 amino acids. Germline-derived CDR1 and CDR2 are SSHAT and FNYEAQ (reference sequence). CDR3 in DNA: TGTGCTAGCAGCTTAAGTCCAGGGGCTAGAGATACGCAGTATTTT. It specifies CASSLSPGARDTQYF.

The chain couples TRBV4-3 to TRBJ2-5; TRBD2 agrees at 11 bases. The CDR3 covers 16 residues. Per germline, CDR1 LGHNA and CDR2 YSLEER. Trimming cost V 0 bases and J 4 bases; bases outside gene matches: 4. The chain's CDR3 is CASSQDAGLAGETQYF. As DNA, the CDR3 is TGCGCCAGCAGCCAAGATGCAGGACTAGCGGGAGAGACCCAGTACTTC.

The V call is TRBV18, the J call TRBJ2-7; D is uncertain. CDR3 size: 15 residues. Germline lookup yields CDR1 KGHSH and CDR2 LQKENI. Trimming cost V 3 bases and J 4 bases, with 16 bases left between them. The CDR3 coding sequence is TGTGCCAGCTCACCGCCAAGGTCCACAGATTACGAGCAGTACTTC. It encodes CASSPPRSTDYEQYF.

This clone was seen more than once but under ten times. V and J are TRBV2 and TRBJ2-7; maybe TRBD1 (6 bases). Per the germline V gene, CDR1 is SNHLY and CDR2 is FYNNEI. V was trimmed by 6 bases and J by 6 bases, leaving 12 bases between them. The CDR3 covers 12 residues. In DNA, the CDR3 is TGTGCCAGCAGCGATACAGGGCTCGAGCAGTACTTC. This translates into CASSDTGLEQYF.

The chain employs TRBV11-2 and TRBJ1-5; 7 positions agree with TRBD1. After removal of 8 bases from V and 4 bases from J, the junction contained 5 bases not matched to a gene. The germline gives CDR1 SGHAT, CDR2 FQNNGV. The CDR3 has 13 amino acids. CDR3 sequence reads: CASQDRPNQPQHF. CDR3 nucleotide sequence: TGTGCCAGCCAGGACAGGCCTAATCAGCCCCAGCATTTT.

The chain carries TRBV6-1 and TRBJ2-3, with unresolved D. Germline CDR1 and CDR2: MNHNS and SASEGT. CDR3 length: 11 amino acids. The V end was cut by 11 bases, the J end by 2 bases, with 8 bases between. The CDR3 DNA sequence: TGTGCCGCGGCGGTCACAGATACGCAGTATTTT. It is translated as CAAAVTDTQYF.

The V and J genes are TRBV9 and TRBJ2-3, with 9 bases lining up with TRBD2. The germline gives CDR1 SGDLS, CDR2 YYNGEE. The ends lost 2 bases at V and 6 bases at J; junction bases unmatched: 10. The CDR3 contains 16 residues. This CDR3 reads CASSVGSGSRSDTQYF. As DNA, the CDR3 is TGTGCCAGCAGCGTGGGTAGCGGGAGTCGGTCGGATACGCAGTATTTT.

This rearrangement joins TRBV6-5 to TRBJ2-2; D is unresolved. The CDR3 contains 14 residues. Germline V gives CDR1 MNHEY, CDR2 SVGAGI. The V end was cut by 4 bases, the J end by 1 base, with 7 bases between. CDR3 loop: CASSSLLNTGELFF. The DNA for the CDR3 is TGTGCCAGCAGTTCCCTCCTGAACACCGGGGAGCTGTTTTTT.

The chain recombines TRBV6-5 with TRBJ2-5; TRBD1 aligns across 7 bases. Germline-derived CDR1 and CDR2 are MNHEY and SVGAGI. The V and J ends lost 2 bases and 5 bases, in that order; junction bases with no gene match: 5. CDR3 length: 14 amino acids. CDR3 sequence: CASSYGQVRETQYF. The CDR3 nucleotides read TGTGCCAGCAGTTACGGACAGGTGCGGGAGACCCAGTACTTC.

The chain joins TRBV14 to TRBJ2-1; tentative D call: TRBD1 (5 bases). Germline values: CDR1 SGHDN, CDR2 FVKESK. This CDR3 comprises 16 residues. Between the trimmed V and J ends, which lost 6 bases and 0 bases, there was a span of 15 bases. CDR3 protein: CASSRWGSGSYNEQFF. CDR3 DNA sequence: TGTGCCAGCAGTAGGTGGGGCTCAGGCTCCTACAATGAGCAGTTCTTC.

This sequence joins TRBV2 and TRBJ2-7; D uncertain. There are 11 residues in the CDR3. The germline V and J ends were trimmed by 4 bases and 2 bases, with 3 bases remaining between them. From germline, CDR1 is SNHLY and CDR2 FYNNEI. DNA of the CDR3: TGTGCCAGCAGTGCTACCTACGAGCAGTACTTC. Residues: CASSATYEQYF. Supplemented by reference TRBV2 and TRBJ2-7, the full variable domain reads EPEVTQTPSHQVTQMGQEVILRCVPISNHLYFYWYRQILGQKVEFLVSFYNNEISEKSEIFDDQFSVERPDGSNFTLKIRSTKLEDSAMYFCASSATYEQYFGPGTRLTVT.

The rearrangement links TRBV5-1 to TRBJ1-1, with 8 bases lining up with TRBD1. Trimming took 2 bases from V and 4 from J; bases not matched to a gene: 10. Germline V CDR1 and CDR2: SGHRS, YFSETQ. The CDR3 covers 16 residues. CDR3 residues: CASSFYLRGQRTEAFF. The CDR3 nucleotides are TGCGCCAGCAGCTTTTACCTCAGGGGGCAGCGCACTGAAGCTTTCTTT.

The chain combines TRBV6-1 with TRBJ2-1, with a possible D match to TRBD1 (6 bases). The CDR3 contains 15 residues. The germline gives CDR1 MNHNS, CDR2 SASEGT. V gave up 6 bases and J gave up 5 bases, with 17 bases separating them. In DNA form, the CDR3 reads TGTGCCAGCAGAACAGGGAGAAATATGGACAATGAGCAGTTCTTC. Amino acid sequence: CASRTGRNMDNEQFF.

This clone is a singleton in its sample. The chain links TRBV11-2 to TRBJ2-7; 7 nucleotides line up with TRBD2. This CDR3 is built from 14 residues. Germline V gene data show CDR1 as SGHAT and CDR2 as FQNNGV. V trimming: 2 bases; J trimming: 2 bases; junction bases outside the gene matches: 3. This chain's CDR3 is CASSLSGTTYEQYF. The CDR3 DNA sequence: TGTGCCAGCAGCTTATCCGGGACTACCTACGAGCAGTACTTC.

The chain has TRBV18 and TRBJ2-2, with D maybe TRBD2 (6 bases). The CDR3 spans 16 residues. V gave up 3 bases and J gave up 7 bases, with 18 bases separating them. From germline, CDR1 is KGHSH and CDR2 LQKENI. CDR3 sequence reads: CASSPGGQGLFGELFF. The DNA of the CDR3 is TGTGCCAGCTCACCGGGAGGACAAGGTCTGTTCGGGGAGCTGTTTTTT.

This clone was observed many times. This sequence joins TRBV5-1 and TRBJ2-3, with 13 bases identical to TRBD2. Germline CDR1 reads SGHRS; CDR2 reads YFSETQ. V shed 7 bases, J shed 5 bases, and the junction held 4 bases outside the gene matches. The CDR3 runs to 14 residues. Written as DNA, the CDR3 is TGCGCCAGCCGACTAGCGGGGGGCCTAGATACGCAGTATTTT. Amino acids: CASRLAGGLDTQYF.

This chain uses TRBV7-2 with TRBJ1-5; 9 bases line up with TRBD1. Germline loops: CDR1 SGHTA, CDR2 FQGNSA. The CDR3 has 15 residues. V lost 8 bases, J lost 7 bases, and 12 bases stayed unmatched. CDR3 sequence reads: CASSSGTGRTQPQHF. The CDR3 DNA reads TGTGCCAGCTCATCCGGGACAGGGAGGACCCAGCCCCAGCATTTT. Full variable domain (remainder filled in from reference TRBV7-2 and TRBJ1-5): GAGVSQSPSNKVTEKGKDVELRCDPISGHTALYWYRQSLGQGLEFLIYFQGNSAPDKSGLPSDRFSAERTGGSVSTLTIQRTQQEDSAVYLCASSSGTGRTQPQHFGDGTRLSIL.